The 28 T cell receptor beta chains in this list originate from one sample, sequenced in a study of blood T cell repertoires in COVID-19. Measured with immunoSEQ multiplex PCR; TCRdb has only the in-frame clones, and not every one. The sample contains 100,000 to 150,000 clones, more than 60% of which appear only once. Material: peripheral blood. Source of these receptors: a woman between 65 and 79 years old with acute or convalescent COVID-19.

This chain links TRBV9 with TRBJ2-6; 9 positions agree with TRBD1. The junction had 4 bases not matched to a gene; V was cut back by 4 bases and J by 2 bases. The germline CDR1 and CDR2 sequences are SGDLS and YYNGEE. The CDR3 is 16 residues long. CDR3 nucleotides: TGTGCCAGCAGCCTCAGGACAGGGGCTGGGGCCAACGTCCTGACTTTC. It encodes CASSLRTGAGANVLTF.

This clone turned up a few times. This rearrangement joins TRBV5-5 to TRBJ1-5, with 7 nucleotides matching TRBD1. The germline CDR1 and CDR2 sequences are SGHKS and YYEKEE (reference sequence). V trimming: 4 bases; J trimming: 5 bases; junction bases outside the gene matches: 9. CDR3 size: 15 residues. The CDR3 sequence is CASSIGTARDQPQHF. CDR3 nucleotides: TGTGCCAGCAGCATAGGGACAGCGAGAGATCAGCCCCAGCATTTT. Variable domain in full (rest from reference TRBV5-5 and TRBJ1-5): DAGVTQSPTHLIKTRGQQVTLRCSPISGHKSVSWYQQVLGQGPQFIFQYYEKEERGRGNFPDRFSARQFPNYSSELNVNALLLGDSALYLCASSIGTARDQPQHFGDGTRLSIL.

V and J are TRBV7-2 and TRBJ2-5; possibly TRBD1 for D (7 bases). The germline V and J ends were trimmed by 5 bases and 2 bases, with 12 bases remaining between them. The CDR3 runs to 14 residues. Germline CDR1 SGHTA, CDR2 FQGNSA. CDR3 region: CASSPGGIQETQYF. CDR3 nucleotide sequence: TGTGCCAGCAGCCCAGGGGGGATTCAAGAGACCCAGTACTTC.

This clone was detected a few times. V is TRBV5-1 and J is TRBJ2-1, with TRBD2 matching over 7 bases. Losses at the gene ends were 4 bases for V and 5 bases for J; bases not matched to a gene: 3. Germline assignment: CDR1 SGHRS and CDR2 YFSETQ. CDR3 size: 13 residues. CDR3: CASSTGLNNEQFF. In DNA form, the CDR3 reads TGCGCCAGCAGCACGGGACTAAACAATGAGCAGTTCTTC.

The chain employs TRBV10-3 and TRBJ1-2; 7 bases are a match to TRBD1. The V segment lost 7 bases and the J segment 4 bases; nucleotides outside the gene matches: 6. The CDR3 is made up of 13 amino acids. CDR1 and CDR2 from the germline V gene are ENHRY and SYGVKD. The CDR3 protein is CAIKGTETYGYTF. The CDR3 DNA reads TGTGCCATCAAAGGGACAGAGACCTATGGCTACACCTTC.

J is TRBJ1-2 and V is TRBV6-5, with D unresolved. This CDR3 has 13 amino acids. Germline values: CDR1 MNHEY, CDR2 SVGAGI. The V end was cut by 8 bases, the J end by 1 base, with 11 bases between. CDR3 amino acids: CASSKEFNYGYTF. The CDR3 DNA follows: TGTGCCAGCTCCAAAGAGTTTAACTATGGCTACACCTTC.

The chain employs TRBV9 and TRBJ2-7, with D maybe TRBD2 (6 bases). Germline CDR1 reads SGDLS; CDR2 reads YYNGEE. The CDR3 length is 16 residues. Trimming shortened V by 4 bases and J by 0 bases, and 17 bases separated the two germline ends. CDR3 protein: CASSPRGGTASYEQYF. The CDR3 coding sequence is TGTGCCAGCAGCCCTCGTGGGGGGACTGCCTCCTACGAGCAGTACTTC.

The chain recombines TRBV6-2 or TRBV6-3 with TRBJ2-5, with 7 bases that match TRBD1. CDR1 is MNHEY, CDR2 SVGEGT, per germline. The junction had 11 bases not matched to a gene; V was cut back by 5 bases and J by 5 bases. The CDR3 is made up of 15 amino acids. CDR3 amino acids: CASSKADRDSETQYF. CDR3 in DNA: TGTGCCAGCAGTAAAGCCGACAGGGATTCGGAGACCCAGTACTTC.

J is TRBJ1-6 and V is TRBV5-1; maybe TRBD1 (5 bases). Germline V gene sequence: CDR1 SGHRS, CDR2 YFSETQ. Trimming removed 4 bases from V and 7 bases from J, with 12 bases in between. This CDR3 has 14 amino acids. The CDR3 sequence: CASSAAGVNSPLHF. CDR3 DNA sequence: TGCGCCAGCAGCGCAGCGGGGGTCAATTCACCCCTCCACTTT.

Of note for this clone: This could be a read error, since a much larger clone is one nucleotide away. V gene TRBV5-4 combines with J gene TRBJ2-7; no firm D call. The CDR3 totals 11 residues. V lost 3 bases and J lost 2, with 3 bases in between. CDR1 is SGHNT and CDR2 is YYREEE in the germline V gene (reference sequence). In DNA, the CDR3 is TGTGCCAGCAGCTCCGCCTACGAGCAGTACTTC. Translated: CASSSAYEQYF.

This clone was seen a few times. The chain joins TRBV29-1 to TRBJ2-5; TRBD1 might be the D (6 bases). V lost 4 bases, J lost 2 bases, and 11 bases lay in between. CDR1 and CDR2 from the germline V gene are SQVTM and ANQGSEA. The CDR3 runs 13 residues. The DNA of the CDR3 is TGCAGCGTTGGGCCGGGACAACAAGAGACCCAGTACTTC. Protein sequence: CSVGPGQQETQYF.

This clone has at least ten counts. The chain links TRBV15 to TRBJ1-1, with D tentatively TRBD1 (5 bases). This CDR3 contains 12 residues. Germline values: CDR1 LNHNV, CDR2 YYDKDF (reference sequence). Deletions cut 5 bases from V and 3 bases from J, with 7 bases between. The CDR3 DNA is TGTGCCACCAGCCAGGGATACACTGAAGCTTTCTTT. Translating gives CATSQGYTEAFF.

The V gene is TRBV21-1, the J gene TRBJ1-5. TRBV21-1 is designated a pseudogene. The CDR3 loop spans 13 amino acids. The CDR3 here is CASSHLANQPQHF. Written as DNA, the CDR3 is TGTGCCAGCAGCCATCTAGCCAATCAGCCCCAGCATTTT.

This rearrangement joins TRBV6-4 to TRBJ1-5, with D unresolved. Germline V gives CDR1 MRHNA, CDR2 SNTAGT. The V end was cut by 4 bases, the J end by 1 base, with 5 bases between. This CDR3 spans 13 amino acids. The CDR3 sequence: CASSVESNQPQHF. The CDR3 DNA sequence: TGTGCCAGCAGTGTTGAGAGCAATCAGCCCCAGCATTTT.

The chain couples TRBV27 to TRBJ2-3; TRBD2 matches 8 bases. Germline CDR1 reads MNHEY; CDR2 reads SMNVEV (reference sequence). After removal of 6 bases from V and 9 bases from J, the junction contained 11 bases not matched to a gene. The CDR3 is made up of 14 amino acids. This CDR3 is CASRPLGRAGTQYF. The CDR3 nucleotides are TGTGCCAGCAGACCACTCGGGAGGGCCGGGACGCAGTATTTT.

The chain carries TRBV7-2 and TRBJ2-5, with TRBD1 matching 9 bases. Losses at the gene ends were 3 bases for V and 6 bases for J; bases not matched to a gene: 2. There are 13 residues in the CDR3. Per the germline V gene, CDR1 is SGHTA and CDR2 is FQGNSA. CDR3 protein: CASSLGTGKTQYF. CDR3 DNA sequence: TGTGCCAGCAGCTTGGGGACAGGGAAGACCCAGTACTTC. Using reference TRBV7-2 and TRBJ2-5 for the parts outside the CDR3, the full variable domain is GAGVSQSPSNKVTEKGKDVELRCDPISGHTALYWYRQSLGQGLEFLIYFQGNSAPDKSGLPSDRFSAERTGGSVSTLTIQRTQQEDSAVYLCASSLGTGKTQYFGPGTRLLVL.

The rearrangement joins TRBV10-3 to TRBJ1-1; D unclear. CDR1 is ENHRY and CDR2 is SYGVKD in the germline V gene. V was cut by 3 bases and J by 3 bases, with 8 bases left in between. The CDR3 runs 13 residues. CDR3 loop: CAISDMADTEAFF. As DNA, the CDR3 is TGTGCCATCAGTGACATGGCGGACACTGAAGCTTTCTTT.

The V call is TRBV7-8, the J call TRBJ1-1; 8 positions match TRBD1. The J segment lost 4 bases and the V segment lost 6 bases, leaving 7 bases of the junction unmatched. Germline assignment: CDR1 SGHVS and CDR2 FQNEAQ. The CDR3 covers 14 residues. CDR3 bases: TGTGCCAGCAGAACGACAGGGGCGGGCACTGAAGCTTTCTTT. Translating it yields CASRTTGAGTEAFF. Full variable domain (missing parts from reference TRBV7-8 and TRBJ1-1): GAGVSQSPRYKVAKRGQDVALRCDPISGHVSLFWYQQALGQGPEFLTYFQNEAQLDKSGLPSDRFFAERPEGSVSTLKIQRTQQEDSAVYLCASRTTGAGTEAFFGQGTRLTVV.

This clone was recorded a few times. This chain connects TRBV5-1 to TRBJ1-1, with D unclear. Germline CDR1 reads SGHRS; CDR2 reads YFSETQ. The V and J ends lost 0 bases and 1 base respectively, with 4 bases between them. This CDR3 is built from 13 residues. CDR3 sequence reads: CASSLVKNTEAFF. The CDR3, as DNA: TGCGCCAGCAGCTTGGTTAAGAACACTGAAGCTTTCTTT.

The rearrangement uses TRBV5-1 and TRBJ2-6; 9 nucleotides line up with TRBD1. CDR1 and CDR2 from the germline V gene are SGHRS and YFSETQ. Losses at the gene ends were 4 bases for V and 1 base for J; bases not matched to a gene: 9. CDR3 length: 18 amino acids. This CDR3 is CASSQRTGEPSGANVLTF. As DNA, the CDR3 is TGCGCCAGCAGCCAGAGGACAGGGGAACCTTCTGGGGCCAACGTCCTGACTTTC.

The V call is TRBV5-6, the J call TRBJ2-2; 7 bases are a match to TRBD1. Trimming cost V 6 bases and J 5 bases; bases outside gene matches: 7. Per germline, CDR1 SGHDT and CDR2 YYEEEE. The CDR3 is made up of 14 amino acids. For the CDR3, the DNA is TGTGCCAGCATCCGACAGGGTGGTACCGGGGAGCTGTTTTTT. Translating gives CASIRQGGTGELFF.

This chain uses TRBV6-5 with TRBJ1-6, with D unresolved. CDR1 MNHEY and CDR2 SVGAGI come from the germline V gene. This CDR3 is built from 14 residues. Trimming removed 6 bases from V and 7 bases from J, with 13 bases in between. CDR3 sequence reads: CASRLVTPNSPLHF. The CDR3 nucleotides read TGTGCCAGCAGATTAGTTACCCCGAATTCACCCCTCCACTTT.

The V call is TRBV21-1, the J call TRBJ2-2; TRBD1 was called by the table and not checked on the DNA. TRBV21-1 is labeled a pseudogene. CDR3 length equals 16 residues. The CDR3 DNA reads TGTGCCAGCAGCAAATTAAGGACAGGGCCCACCGGGGAGCTGTTTTTT. It yields the protein CASSKLRTGPTGELFF.

The V call is TRBV5-1, the J call TRBJ2-1, with 7 nucleotides matching TRBD1. Looked up from germline, CDR1 is SGHRS and CDR2 is YFSETQ. This CDR3 region has 16 residues. After removal of 4 bases from V and 0 bases from J, the junction contained 7 bases not matched to a gene. The CDR3 DNA sequence: TGCGCCAGCAGCGATCCGAGACAGGGCTCCTACAATGAGCAGTTCTTC. Translated: CASSDPRQGSYNEQFF.

The chain has TRBV18 and TRBJ2-7; D is unresolved. The CDR3 totals 13 residues. The V gene lost 3 bases and the J gene lost 4 bases, with 10 bases spanning the gap. From germline, CDR1 is KGHSH and CDR2 LQKENI. The CDR3 DNA sequence: TGTGCCAGCTCACCGGCCATGAAATACGAGCAGTACTTC. It yields the protein CASSPAMKYEQYF.

This clone was counted a few times. The CDR3, as DNA: TGTGCCAGCAGTTTATCAGGACAGGGAACTAACTATGGCTACACCTTC. Translated, it gives CASSLSGQGTNYGYTF. This chain connects TRBV27 to TRBJ1-2; the match to TRBD1 covers 8 bases. Germline trimming cut 0 bases from V and 0 bases from J; bases unmatched to any gene: 3. The CDR3 length is 16 residues. CDR1 is MNHEY, CDR2 SMNVEV, per germline (reference sequence).

The genes are TRBV18 and TRBJ1-5, with TRBD1 as a possible D gene (6 bases). Per the germline V gene, CDR1 is KGHSH and CDR2 is LQKENI. With 2 bases removed from V and 2 bases from J, the gap between germline ends came to 19 bases. There are 18 residues in the CDR3. The CDR3 is CASSPRGGAGKGNQPQHF. For the CDR3, the DNA is TGTGCCAGCTCACCAAGGGGGGGGGCTGGGAAGGGCAATCAGCCCCAGCATTTT.

This chain connects TRBV27 to TRBJ2-1; TRBD1 agrees at 8 bases. Germline CDR1 MNHEY, CDR2 SMNVEV (reference sequence). V shed 2 bases and J 5 bases; nucleotides not matched to a gene: 2. The CDR3 is made up of 14 amino acids. In DNA form, the CDR3 reads TGTGCCAGCAGTTTACAGGGGGCGAACAATGAGCAGTTCTTC. Its protein is CASSLQGANNEQFF.